This TCR beta chain originates from a study of cytomegalovirus exposure and HLA in healthy donors. Remarks on this clone: The antigen is not known.

Primers included in the PCR were 60 Vbeta and 13 Jbeta primers. Sequencing was performed with immunoSEQ multiplex PCR; in TCRdb, only in-frame clones are kept and a portion is missing. The data hold some 90,000 clones, with about four fifths observed a single time. Findings of the study overall: In a later analysis, HLA-associated TCR beta chains were more clonally expanded than equally common others. Sequencing depth across donors, presence/absence analyses assumed, was roughly uniform. The study dropped some indistinguishable V segments, TRBV6-2 and TRBV6-3 among them. The study listed approximately 160 cytomegalovirus-associated TCR beta chains.

With V trimmed by 1 base and J by 4 bases, 8 bases remained unmatched. CDR1 SGHTA and CDR2 FQGTGA come from the germline V gene. The CDR3 covers 16 residues. The TCR was taken from a woman aged 70-85 years in good health and CMV-seropositive. The chain employs TRBV7-3 and TRBJ2-3, with 7 positions matching TRBD2. Material: PBMCs. CDR3 nucleotide sequence: TGTGCCAGCAGCTTAATCGCTGGGCTAGCGGCAGATACGCAGTATTTT. Translated, it gives CASSLIAGLAADTQYF.